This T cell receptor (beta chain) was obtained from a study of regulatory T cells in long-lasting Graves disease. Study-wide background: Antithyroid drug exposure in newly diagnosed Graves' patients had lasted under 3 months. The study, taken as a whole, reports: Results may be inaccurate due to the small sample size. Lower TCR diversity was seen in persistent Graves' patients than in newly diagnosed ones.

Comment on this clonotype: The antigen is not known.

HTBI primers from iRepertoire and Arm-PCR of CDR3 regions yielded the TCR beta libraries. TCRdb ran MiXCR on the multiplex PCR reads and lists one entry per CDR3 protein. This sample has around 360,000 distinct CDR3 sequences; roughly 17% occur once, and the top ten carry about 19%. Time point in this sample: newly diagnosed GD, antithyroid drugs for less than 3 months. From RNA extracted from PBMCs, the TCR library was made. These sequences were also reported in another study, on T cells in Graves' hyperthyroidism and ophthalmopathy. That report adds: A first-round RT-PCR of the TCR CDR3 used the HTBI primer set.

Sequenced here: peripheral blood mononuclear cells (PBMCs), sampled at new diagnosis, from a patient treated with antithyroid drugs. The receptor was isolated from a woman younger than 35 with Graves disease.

The CDR3 nucleotides read TGCAGCGTTGGGGGGGTAGGACTAGCGGATCGCACAGATACGCAGTATTTT. Residues: CSVGGVGLADRTDTQYF. V and J are TRBV29-1 and TRBJ2-3; 10 nucleotides align to TRBD2. Germline V CDR1 and CDR2: SQVTM, ANQGSEA. The CDR3 contains 17 residues. Trimming at V came to 4 bases and at J to 1 base, leaving 11 bases not matched to a gene.